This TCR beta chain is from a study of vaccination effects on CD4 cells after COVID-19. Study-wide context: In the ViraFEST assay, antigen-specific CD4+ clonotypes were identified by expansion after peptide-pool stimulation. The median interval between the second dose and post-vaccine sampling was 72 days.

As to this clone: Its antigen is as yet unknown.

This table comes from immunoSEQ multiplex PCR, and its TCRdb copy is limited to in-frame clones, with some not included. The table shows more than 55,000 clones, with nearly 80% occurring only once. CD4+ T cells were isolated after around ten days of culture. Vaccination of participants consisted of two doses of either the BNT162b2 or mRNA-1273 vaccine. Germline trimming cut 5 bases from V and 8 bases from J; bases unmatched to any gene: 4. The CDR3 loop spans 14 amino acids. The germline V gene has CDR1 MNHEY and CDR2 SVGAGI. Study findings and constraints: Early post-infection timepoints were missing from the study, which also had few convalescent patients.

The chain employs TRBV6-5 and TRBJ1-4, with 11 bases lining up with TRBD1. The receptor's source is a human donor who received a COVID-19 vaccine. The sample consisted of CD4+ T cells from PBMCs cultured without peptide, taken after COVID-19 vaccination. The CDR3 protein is CASSRDRGEEKLFF. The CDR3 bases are TGTGCCAGCAGTAGGGACAGGGGGGAAGAAAAACTGTTTTTT.